The entry that follows covers one T cell receptor (beta chain) sequence. This clonotype was counted a few times. Its cognate antigen has yet to be identified. There are no base qualities to consult, and no much larger clone falls within one base. These data belong to a study of T cells after yellow fever vaccination (dated by TCRdb to the late 2010s). In the study overall: The SMART-Seq v4 Ultra Low Input RNA kit was used to prepare libraries from fractions with low cell numbers. To follow T-cell clones before and after primary and booster YFV17D yellow fever vaccination, bulk TCR alpha and beta repertoires were sequenced over time. The cohort comprised two healthy male donors, one aged 18 to 29 and one aged 30 to 40 years. Bulk PBMC replicates and cell subsets were isolated from blood drawn at multiple timepoints before and after both primary and secondary immunization. The research as a whole found: The secondary T-cell response was weaker than the primary response but faster, peaking on day 5 instead of day 15. Because the study included only a couple of donors, the extent to which the findings can be generalized is limited. Because abundant contaminating clonotypes from the bulk population could be contained in FACS-sorted repertoires, computational filtering was required. A small share of clonotypes occurred in both CD4 and CD8 compartments, likely arising from convergent recombination. After the booster, most of the clones that had expanded following primary vaccination were detected again (approximately 96% of CD4 and roughly nine tenths of CD8), which suggests that memory was broadly maintained.

This specimen's treatment or condition label, per the study, means: live attenuated yellow fever vaccine strain. At each blood-draw timepoint, two biological replicates of bulk PBMCs were collected. PBMCs were isolated from peripheral blood using a standard Ficoll-Paque protocol. TriZol was used to extract RNA from bulk PBMCs, from CD4 and CD8 fractions, and from dextramer-positive and dextramer-negative fractions. TCRdb lists the instrument as Illumina NovaSeq 6000. TCR cDNA was synthesized by 5'RACE template switching, through which a universal primer site and unique molecular identifiers were introduced. cDNA synthesis was primed from both the TCR alpha and TCR beta constant segments. Two PCR steps were used to amplify libraries, with sample barcodes and sequencing adapters being added in the second step. Sequencing of libraries was done on Illumina HiSeq 2500 (2x100 bp) or NovaSeq (2x150 bp). The authors' analysis ran thus. Reads were demultiplexed and collapsed into UMI consensus sequences with MIGEC, and V(D)J alignment was performed with MiXCR. Vaccine-responding clonotypes were identified with edgeR using replicate PBMC samples, with FDR below 0.01 and a log2 fold change above 5 up to day 15 being required. CD4 or CD8 identity was assigned to each bulk clonotype according to whether the clonotype was present at higher abundance in the sequenced CD4 repertoire or the sequenced CD8 repertoire. The public reads were reanalyzed by TCRdb: fastp trimming at Q25, MiXCR alignment, in-frame beta chains only. Rows with a matching CDR3 protein are joined into one entry that keeps the most common DNA and genes. TCRdb's processing, not the authors', yielded these V and J calls. The sample contains a few hundred thousand distinct CDR3 sequences, 4% of them found a single time. The ten largest clones take up about 24% of the sample.

The CDR3 sequence holds 14 residues, the cysteine and phenylalanine included. Solely the CDR3 DNA is kept, with 42 bases framed from the first base. V and J are truncated by 5 bases and 0 bases respectively, leaving an intervening sequence of 11 bases. The sequence is built from TRBV12-3 or TRBV12-4 and TRBJ2-7; confidence is insufficient to name the D gene. This sequence originates from a man aged 18 to 35 who received the YFV17D yellow fever vaccine. Here the sequenced sample was PBMCs, taken 5 days after the yellow fever booster vaccination. The CDR3 loop reads CASSHPTISYEQYF. The nucleotides are TGTGCCAGCAGTCACCCGACCATCTCCTACGAGCAGTACTTC.